This paragraph covers one TCR beta chain sequence. Germline CDR1 reads MDHEN; CDR2 reads SYDVKM. This CDR3 contains 12 residues. The V gene lost 10 bases and the J gene lost 7 bases, with 14 bases spanning the gap. These data come from a study of blood T cell repertoires in COVID-19. The overall study: Acute and convalescent COVID-19 specimens originated in the United States, Italy and Spain. From T cells, B-cell-depleted T cells, or PBMCs came the material, which was cDNA or gDNA.

Under the authors' procedure: The assay estimated nucleated cells by amplifying reference gene primers. Using immunoSEQ multiplex PCR, the repertoire was profiled, and TCRdb retains in-frame clones only, with some absent. V and J calls and clone size are given by that table; D and trimming were obtained from the DNA. The sample lists approximately 210,000 clones, 84% occurring once. This receptor was taken from a woman aged 70-85 years with active or convalescent COVID-19. Sequencing was performed on peripheral blood. The chain uses TRBV28 and TRBJ2-1; D possibly corresponds to TRBD1 (6 bases). The CDR3 here is CATVEGGNEQFF. As DNA, the CDR3 is TGTGCCACCGTGGAAGGGGGAAATGAGCAGTTCTTC.